Reported below is one T cell receptor (beta chain). Its antigen is still unknown. Germline and junction disagree at one end, which may indicate a read error. The same CDR3 also results from other DNA sequences found in this sample. These data are taken from a study of OX40 agonist ivuxolimab in advanced cancers. Regarding the study as a whole: Researchers did not determine the expanded peripheral T cells' antigen specificity. In the 0.1 to 3.0 mg/kg range, CD4+ and CD8+ blood T cells had expanded clonally by week 6. There were, on average, more expanded clones in CD8+ T cells than in CD4+.

Generated by immunoSEQ multiplex PCR, the TCRdb table keeps only in-frame clones and is missing some. The top ten clones hold around 2.7% of a sample with just under 85,000 clones, over 65% of them seen once. The CDR3 totals 15 residues. CDR1 and CDR2 (germline): MNHEY, SVGAGI. The V and J genes are TRBV6-5 and TRBJ1-6; D ambiguous. The specimen was CD4+ or CD8+ T cells sorted from blood, collected in a trial of the OX40 agonist ivuxolimab. This clonotype was obtained from an adult with an advanced solid tumor such as melanoma, head and neck, liver or kidney cancer. The CDR3 DNA sequence: TGTGCCAGCAGTTATCAGAGCTCCTATAATTCGCCCCTCCACTTT. As protein: CASSYQSSYNSPLHF.